Reported below is one TCR beta chain. Its antigen is unknown. At one end the junction does not follow the germline gene, possibly because of a read error. Measured with immunoSEQ multiplex PCR; TCRdb has only the in-frame clones, and not every one. The data show about 88,000 clones, 85% to 90% seen once. The data stem from a study of OX40 agonist ivuxolimab in advanced cancers. Study in general: Two cutaneous melanoma patients and one hepatocellular carcinoma patient, three in all, had partial responses.

CDR1 and CDR2 from the germline V gene are SGHVS and FQNEAQ. The length of the CDR3 is 13 residues. Points from the study as a whole: More expanded clones were seen, on average, in CD8+ T cells than in CD4+. The study found among the lowest clonal expansion in partial responders at 0.1-3.0 mg/kg.

Patients were ruled out by autoimmune disease history or systemic immunosuppression. This TCR was sampled from an adult with an advanced solid tumor such as melanoma, head and neck, liver or kidney cancer. This material consisted of CD4+ or CD8+ T cells sorted from blood, taken in a trial of the OX40 agonist ivuxolimab. This chain joins TRBV7-8 and TRBJ2-3; 9 bases agree with TRBD1. CDR3 nucleotides: TGTGCCAGCAGCCCTACAGTGGGGACAGGGCCAGATTTT. Translating gives CASSPTVGTGPDF.